These T cell receptor beta chains were read from a single sample in a study of long-term antiretroviral therapy in people with HIV. Repertoires were generated with immunoSEQ multiplex PCR, while TCRdb's copy carries only in-frame clones and drops some. Of tens of thousands of clones listed, around 85% are singletons. The input for sequencing was unsorted PBMCs, taken 3.3 years after starting antiretroviral therapy. The receptors come from a man aged 18 to 30 with HIV. Each CDR3 is given with its conserved first and last residue. D genes are given only for firm matches. Clone size is stated in some rows and not others, as once, few, many or a class when expanded.

j_call	clone_size	v_call	d_call	cdr3_nt	cdr3_aa
TRBJ2-1	.	TRBV9	.	TGTGCCAGCAGCGACCACCCAGTCCGACGCTACAATGAGCAGTTCTTC	CASSDHPVRRYNEQFF
TRBJ2-7	.	TRBV9	.	TGTGCCAGCAGCGTGGGGGACAAAAGGAGCTCCTACGAGCAGTACTTC	CASSVGDKRSSYEQYF
TRBJ1-5	.	TRBV7-8	.	TGTGCCAGCAGCCCGGTGAGGGGTCAGCCCCAGCATTTT	CASSPVRGQPQHF
TRBJ2-1	.	TRBV27	TRBD2	TGTGCCAGCAGCCTGACTAGCGGGAGGGCCTGGGAGCAGTTCTTC	CASSLTSGRAWEQFF
TRBJ2-7	.	TRBV7-2	TRBD2	TGTGCCAGCAGCTTAGTTGCGGGAGCGGCCTACGAGCAGTACTTC	CASSLVAGAAYEQYF
TRBJ1-1	.	TRBV7-9	TRBD1	TGTGCCAGCAGCTCGGACAGGGTGAACACTGAAGCTTTCTTT	CASSSDRVNTEAFF
TRBJ1-3	.	TRBV18	.	TGTGCCAGCTCACCACCAAGGCTCTTCTCTGGAAACACCATATATTTT	CASSPPRLFSGNTIYF
TRBJ1-2	.	TRBV7-6	.	TGTGCCAGCAGCCATGTGGGGCTAAGGAACTATGGCTACACCTTC	CASSHVGLRNYGYTF
TRBJ2-1	.	TRBV19	.	TGTGCCAGTAGTATCGGGCTGAACAATGAGCAGTTCTTC	CASSIGLNNEQFF
TRBJ1-1	few	TRBV19	TRBD1	TGTGCCAGTAGTCCCGGGACAGGGGGTTCTGAAGCTTTCTTT	CASSPGTGGSEAFF
TRBJ2-7	.	TRBV28	TRBD1	TGTGCCAGCGAGCCATGGGACAGGGGGTATGGCGAGCAGTACTTC	CASEPWDRGYGEQYF
TRBJ2-1	.	TRBV4-3	.	TGCGCCAGCAGCCGTGGGGGGCCCCGGGATGAGCAGTTCTTC	CASSRGGPRDEQFF
TRBJ2-1	.	TRBV27	.	TGTGCCAGCAGTCCCCTCGGAGGGGCCAATGAGCAGTTCTTC	CASSPLGGANEQFF
TRBJ2-1	.	TRBV11-2	.	TGTGCCAGCAGCCGGACGAGAGCGGTACCAGGGAATGAGCAGTTCTTC	CASSRTRAVPGNEQFF
TRBJ2-7	.	TRBV16	.	TGTGCCAGCAGCCAATCGGCAGGGAGGCTACACTACGAGCAGTACTTC	CASSQSAGRLHYEQYF
TRBJ2-7	.	TRBV6-5	.	TGTGCCAGCAGGTCCGCTAGGTCTGGCGCCTACGAGCAGTACTTC	CASRSARSGAYEQYF
TRBJ2-3	.	TRBV18	.	TGTGCCAGCTCACCACCGTCCTGGCGGGATACGCAGTATTTT	CASSPPSWRDTQYF
TRBJ1-2	.	TRBV4-3	TRBD1	TGCGCCAGCAGCCAAGCGGGACAGGGGCGGCATGGCTACACCTTC	CASSQAGQGRHGYTF
TRBJ1-2	.	TRBV5-1	TRBD1	TGCGCCAGCAGCTTGGGGGACAGGACCAACTATGGCTACACCTTC	CASSLGDRTNYGYTF
TRBJ1-2	.	TRBV6-5	.	TGTGCCAGCAGTTACCTCCCTCCCCTTTCGTTTGGCTACACCTTC	CASSYLPPLSFGYTF
TRBJ2-7	.	TRBV11-2	.	TGTGCCAGCAGCTTAGAAGGGGTAACTACCTCCTCGCGCGAGCAGTACTTC	CASSLEGVTTSSREQYF
TRBJ2-1	.	TRBV7-8	TRBD1	TGTGCCAGCAGCTTAGCGCTCGGGGAGACAGGGGTATACAATGAGCAGTTCTTC	CASSLALGETGVYNEQFF
TRBJ2-3	.	TRBV10-1	.	TGCGCCAGCAGTGAGATTCTGGCAGATACGCAGTATTTT	CASSEILADTQYF
TRBJ2-1	.	TRBV11-3	TRBD1	TGTGCCAGCGGGACAGGGTATGAGCAGTTCTTC	CASGTGYEQFF
TRBJ2-1	.	TRBV9	.	TGTGCCAGCAGCGACCAGTACAATGAGCAGTTCTTC	CASSDQYNEQFF
TRBJ1-1	.	TRBV28	.	TGTGCCAGCAGCCTCAGGGGTGGGGACGCTTTCTTT	CASSLRGGDAFF
TRBJ2-5	.	TRBV5-1	TRBD2	TGCGCCAGCAGCCAACCCCTAGCGGGGGTACAAGAGACCCAGTACTTC	CASSQPLAGVQETQYF
TRBJ1-1	.	TRBV7-8	.	TGTGCCAGCATTGGAGGAGGGAACACTGAAGCTTTCTTT	CASIGGGNTEAFF
TRBJ1-5	.	TRBV15	.	TGTGCCACCAGCAGGGGACGGCTTAGCAATCAGCCCCAGCATTTT	CATSRGRLSNQPQHF
TRBJ2-3	.	TRBV6-5	.	TGTGCCACAGCCCGCCAGGGGACCGATACGCAGTATTTT	CATARQGTDTQYF
TRBJ2-7	.	TRBV27	.	TGTGCCAGCAGTGCCCAAAAAGGATACGAGCAGTACTTC	CASSAQKGYEQYF
TRBJ1-1	once	TRBV5-1	.	TGCGCCAGCAGCTTTTGGGGGAACACTGAAGCTTTCTTT	CASSFWGNTEAFF
TRBJ1-1	.	TRBV27	.	TGTGCCAGCAGTTTGGAGCCGACAGGTCGATACACTGAAGCTTTCTTT	CASSLEPTGRYTEAFF
TRBJ1-5	.	TRBV15	.	TGTGCCACCAGCAGGGAGGGGTACAATCAGCCCCAGCATTTT	CATSREGYNQPQHF
TRBJ2-1	once	TRBV29-1	TRBD2	TGCAGCGTTGAACGGCGGGGGGGCCAAGGTGAGCAGTTCTTC	CSVERRGGQGEQFF
TRBJ1-1	few	TRBV7-2	.	TGTGCCAGCAGCCGGTTGGTTGCAGCCGGGACTGAAGCTTTCTTT	CASSRLVAAGTEAFF
TRBJ2-1	.	TRBV2	TRBD1	TGTGCCAGCAGGGATGACAGGGGCCTATTCTCCTACAATGAGCAGTTCTTC	CASRDDRGLFSYNEQFF
TRBJ2-7	.	TRBV7-4	TRBD1	TGTGCCAGCACCCCGGGGACAGTTTCATACGAGCAGTACTTC	CASTPGTVSYEQYF
TRBJ2-7	.	TRBV13	TRBD2	TGTGCCAGCAGCCCCGGACTAGCGGAGAACTTCTCCTACGAGCAGTACTTC	CASSPGLAENFSYEQYF
TRBJ1-5	.	TRBV5-5	TRBD1	TGTGCCAGCAGTCCCGGGACAGGGGATAATCAGCCCCAGCATTTT	CASSPGTGDNQPQHF
TRBJ2-1	.	TRBV7-8	TRBD2	TGTGCCAGCAGCTTAGATGTTGGCGGGGGCTACAATGAGCAGTTCTTC	CASSLDVGGGYNEQFF
TRBJ2-5	.	TRBV7-9	.	TGTGCCAGCAGCTTAGAAGGATTCCAAGAGACCCAGTACTTC	CASSLEGFQETQYF
TRBJ1-1	once	TRBV4-3	.	TGCGCCAGCAGCCAAGATAGGGCGGGGAACACTGAAGCTTTCTTT	CASSQDRAGNTEAFF
TRBJ2-7	.	TRBV27	.	TGTGCCAGTCACCTCCAGGGGTCCTACGAGCAGTACTTC	CASHLQGSYEQYF
TRBJ2-1	.	TRBV6-5	.	TGTGCCAGCAGTTTCGCACGGTACGGTGAGCAGTTCTTC	CASSFARYGEQFF
TRBJ2-5	.	TRBV19	.	TGTGCCAGTAGTACCCGACAAGGGGCCCTAGGGTACCAAGAGACCCAGTACTTC	CASSTRQGALGYQETQYF
TRBJ2-5	.	TRBV11-2	.	TGTGCCAGCAGCCTACAGCCCCAAGAGACCCAGTACTTC	CASSLQPQETQYF
TRBJ1-2	.	TRBV7-2	TRBD1	TGTGCCAGCAGCTCCGGTCGACAGGGACCCAACTATGGCTACACCTTC	CASSSGRQGPNYGYTF
TRBJ2-1	medium-sized	TRBV6-4	.	TGTGCCAGCAGCTCCGAGGGGGCGGGGGCTTACAATGAGCAGTTCTTC	CASSSEGAGAYNEQFF
TRBJ2-1	.	TRBV27	TRBD1	TGTGCCAGCAGTATAGACAGGGTTTACAATGAGCAGTTCTTC	CASSIDRVYNEQFF
TRBJ2-7	.	TRBV6-6	.	TGTGCCAGCAGTTACTCACCGGGACAGCGGGACGAGCAGTACTTC	CASSYSPGQRDEQYF
TRBJ2-6	.	TRBV5-1	TRBD1	TGCGCCAGCAGCTTTAGTATGGGACAGGGAACTGGGGCCAACGTCCTGACTTTC	CASSFSMGQGTGANVLTF
TRBJ2-3	.	TRBV27	.	TGTGCCAGCACTTCGACTGCAGATACGCAGTATTTT	CASTSTADTQYF
TRBJ1-2	.	TRBV15	TRBD1	TGTGCCACCAGCAGAGATCGGACAGGGGGAAGGAACTATGGCTACACCTTC	CATSRDRTGGRNYGYTF